These T cell receptor beta chains were read from a single sample in a study of a mutant IDH1 vaccine in newly diagnosed glioma. Which antigens these TCRs recognize remains unknown. Profiling relied on immunoSEQ multiplex PCR, and the TCRdb table lists in-frame clones only, not all of them. The profile shows approximately 66,000 clones, approximately 87% of them singletons. Sequences were derived from PBMCs, sampled from a glioma patient whose treatment included an IDH1 peptide vaccine. Receptors were obtained from a man aged 18 to 30 with glioma. The CDR3 runs from the conserved cysteine through the conserved F or W. D genes are given only for firm matches. Some rows have no size entry. The others give once, few or many, or a class for an expanded clone.

clone_size | j_call | d_call | v_call | cdr3_nt | cdr3_aa
NA | TRBJ2-1 | TRBD2 | TRBV5-1 | TGCGCCAGCAGCTTAGGGACTAGCGGGAGGGCCGCGTACAATGAGCAGTTCTTC | CASSLGTSGRAAYNEQFF
once | TRBJ1-2 | NA | TRBV7-6 | TGTGCCAGCAGCCCTCAGGAACACTATGGCTACACCTTC | CASSPQEHYGYTF
NA | TRBJ1-4 | NA | TRBV27 | TGTGCCAGCAGTTTAGGAGACGAAAAACTGTTTTTT | CASSLGDEKLFF
NA | TRBJ2-1 | TRBD2 | TRBV7-9 | TGTGCCAGCAGCATAGGACTAGCGGGAGTCGAGGGGCAGTTCTTC | CASSIGLAGVEGQFF
NA | TRBJ1-2 | NA | TRBV15 | TGTGCCACCAGCACTGCTAGCCGGACGGCCTATGGCTACACCTTC | CATSTASRTAYGYTF
NA | TRBJ1-1 | NA | TRBV5-6 | TGTGCCAGCAGCTTGGAGGTACGGGAGAACACTGAAGCTTTCTTT | CASSLEVRENTEAFF
once | TRBJ2-1 | NA | TRBV7-9 | TGTGCCAGCAGCTTAGAGGCCTACAATGAGCAGTTCTTC | CASSLEAYNEQFF
NA | TRBJ1-2 | TRBD1 | TRBV5-1 | TGCGCCAGCAACCTCGGGACAGCGACCTATGGCTACACCTTC | CASNLGTATYGYTF
NA | TRBJ1-2 | TRBD1 | TRBV7-9 | TGTGCCAGTAGACAGGGCACCACCTATGGCTACACCTTC | CASRQGTTYGYTF
NA | TRBJ2-7 | NA | TRBV7-6 | TGTGCCAGCAGCTTAGCCCCGTCGGGCAGGCGCGGCGAGCAGTACTTC | CASSLAPSGRRGEQYF
NA | TRBJ2-7 | TRBD1 | TRBV27 | TGTGCCAGCAGTTTAGGGGCCGGGACAGGGACCTACGAGCAGTACTTC | CASSLGAGTGTYEQYF
NA | TRBJ2-7 | NA | TRBV27 | TGTGCCAGCAGCCGAGGGGGGGGGCGCTACGAGCAGTACTTC | CASSRGGGRYEQYF
NA | TRBJ2-7 | NA | TRBV7-9 | TGTGCCAGCAGCTCCAATAAACAGAGCTACGAGCAGTACTTC | CASSSNKQSYEQYF
NA | TRBJ2-1 | TRBD1 | TRBV7-9 | TGTGCCAGCAGCTTACGTTATAGGACAGGGATATCCTACAATGAGCAGTTCTTC | CASSLRYRTGISYNEQFF
NA | TRBJ2-3 | TRBD2 | TRBV9 | TGTGCCAGCAGCGTAGGTTGGCGGGGGAGCACAGATACGCAGTATTTT | CASSVGWRGSTDTQYF
once | TRBJ2-2 | NA | TRBV6-6 | TGTGCCAGCCTTCACCAGGGACTTCCATCGGGGGAGCTGTTTTTT | CASLHQGLPSGELFF
few | TRBJ1-1 | TRBD1 | TRBV7-8 | TGTGCCAGCAGCCTCTGGACAGGCTACACTGAAGCTTTCTTT | CASSLWTGYTEAFF
NA | TRBJ2-2 | TRBD2 | TRBV27 | TGTGCCAGCAGTTTATTGGCGGGAGGGAACACCGGGGAGCTGTTTTTT | CASSLLAGGNTGELFF
NA | TRBJ1-1 | NA | TRBV5-1 | TGCGCCAGCAGCTCTCAGGGGATCGGAAACACTGAAGCTTTCTTT | CASSSQGIGNTEAFF
NA | TRBJ2-7 | NA | TRBV7-2 | TGTGCCAGCAGCCATATACAGGGTTACGAGCAGTACTTC | CASSHIQGYEQYF
NA | TRBJ2-3 | NA | TRBV28 | TGTGCCAGCAGTTTAAGTATCACAGATACGCAGTATTTT | CASSLSITDTQYF
NA | TRBJ2-7 | TRBD1 | TRBV27 | TGTGCCAGCTCCCCTGGGGACAGCCCCTACGAGCAGTACTTC | CASSPGDSPYEQYF
NA | TRBJ2-2 | TRBD1 | TRBV7-8 | TGTGCCAGCAGCTCCCCCCCCCAGACAGGGGCGGACACCGGGGAGCTGTTTTTT | CASSSPPQTGADTGELFF
NA | TRBJ2-1 | TRBD1 | TRBV12-5 | TGTGCTAGTGGTTCCGGACAGGGGAATATCAATGAGCAGTTCTTC | CASGSGQGNINEQFF
once | TRBJ2-3 | NA | TRBV28 | TGTGCCAGCAATAACGCGGGGTGGGTAGATACGCAGTATTTT | CASNNAGWVDTQYF
NA | TRBJ2-3 | NA | TRBV7-3 | TGTGCCAGCAGCTCCTCGGGAGATACGCAGTATTTT | CASSSSGDTQYF
NA | TRBJ2-2 | NA | TRBV9 | TGTGCCAGCAGCGTAGAGGCCAGTACCGGGGAGCTGTTTTTT | CASSVEASTGELFF
medium-sized | TRBJ2-7 | NA | TRBV4-3 | TGCGCCAGCAGCCAAGTCGCGGATTACTCCTACGAGCAGTACTTC | CASSQVADYSYEQYF
NA | TRBJ1-2 | NA | TRBV13 | TGTGCCAGCAGCCTCTTACAAGATGGCTACACCTTC | CASSLLQDGYTF
NA | TRBJ1-3 | NA | TRBV9 | TGTGCCAGCAGCGTATCGCAGACACTCTCTGGAAACACCATATATTTT | CASSVSQTLSGNTIYF
NA | TRBJ1-6 | NA | TRBV11-2 | TGTGCCAGCACCCACTCGGGCTCGAATTCACCCCTCCACTTT | CASTHSGSNSPLHF
once | TRBJ2-7 | TRBD1 | TRBV13 | TGTGCCAGCAGCTTAGGCGCGACAGGGAGCTACGAGCAGTACTTC | CASSLGATGSYEQYF
NA | TRBJ2-1 | TRBD1 | TRBV30 | TGTGCCTGGGACAGGGGGGGGAGACCCTTTAGCTCCTACAATGAGCAGTTCTTC | CAWDRGGRPFSSYNEQFF
NA | TRBJ2-3 | NA | TRBV6-6 | TGTGCCAGCAGTTACCCGCCTTCGGGTACGCAGTATTTT | CASSYPPSGTQYF
NA | TRBJ2-3 | NA | TRBV11-2 | TGTGCCAGCAGCCCGCGGATAGATACGCAGTATTTT | CASSPRIDTQYF
NA | TRBJ1-2 | NA | TRBV4-3 | TGCGCCAGCAGCCAAGATGCAGGGCTGTTGTTCTATGGCTACACCTTC | CASSQDAGLLFYGYTF
once | TRBJ1-1 | NA | TRBV2 | TGTGCCAGCAGTGAAACGGGGGGTGGTGAAGCTTTCTTT | CASSETGGGEAFF
once | TRBJ2-5 | NA | TRBV5-8 | TGTGCCAGCAGCTTGTCATTAGTAGGGCGGGAGACCCAGTACTTC | CASSLSLVGRETQYF
NA | TRBJ2-7 | NA | TRBV12-5 | TGTGCTAGTGGCTTAGACTACACCTACGAGCAGTACTTC | CASGLDYTYEQYF
NA | TRBJ1-1 | NA | TRBV6-5 | TGTGCCAGCACCCCACGGGGTAGAGGGAACACTGAAGCTTTCTTT | CASTPRGRGNTEAFF
NA | TRBJ2-1 | TRBD2 | TRBV7-3 | TGTGCCAGCAGCTTTGCGGGGGGCTCCTACAATGAGCAGTTCTTC | CASSFAGGSYNEQFF
once | TRBJ1-3 | NA | TRBV18 | TGTGCCAGCTCACCCCGACAGGACCCCTCTGGAAACACCATATATTTT | CASSPRQDPSGNTIYF
NA | TRBJ2-2 | TRBD1 | TRBV9 | TGTGCCAGCAGCCGACAGGGATCGAACACCGGGGAGCTGTTTTTT | CASSRQGSNTGELFF
NA | TRBJ1-5 | NA | TRBV27 | TGTGCCAGTGGAGCCTTTTTGGACCATCAGCCCCAGCATTTT | CASGAFLDHQPQHF
NA | TRBJ2-3 | NA | TRBV21-1 | TGTGCCAGCAGTACCAAATCGCGGTCAGATACGCAGTATTTT | CASSTKSRSDTQYF
NA | TRBJ2-5 | TRBD2 | TRBV5-4 | TGTGCCAGCAGCTTGAATCTAGCGGGGGGGCAAGAGACCCAGTACTTC | CASSLNLAGGQETQYF
NA | TRBJ1-1 | TRBD1 | TRBV18 | TGTGCCAGCTCACAAGGGGGCAGTAACACTGAAGCTTTCTTT | CASSQGGSNTEAFF
NA | TRBJ1-2 | NA | TRBV7-2 | TGTGCCAGCAGCCCCATCGGGGGGGAGGACTATGGCTACACCTTC | CASSPIGGEDYGYTF
NA | TRBJ1-1 | NA | TRBV15 | TGTGCCACCAGCAGGGCAGGGTACACTGAAGCTTTCTTT | CATSRAGYTEAFF
NA | TRBJ2-7 | TRBD2 | TRBV5-1 | TGCGCCAGCAGCGAGGCTCCGGGAGGCCCCTACGAGCAGTACTTC | CASSEAPGGPYEQYF
NA | TRBJ1-3 | NA | TRBV4-1 | TGCGCCAGCAGCCAAGCACCCCCAGACTCTGGAAACACCATATATTTT | CASSQAPPDSGNTIYF
NA | TRBJ1-2 | NA | TRBV2 | TGTGCCAGCAGTTCCCCGGGGGGGGAGGGCTATGGCTACACCTTC | CASSSPGGEGYGYTF
NA | TRBJ1-2 | TRBD1 | TRBV4-1 | TGCGCCAGCAGCCAACAAGGGACAGGGAAGCTCTATGGCTACACCTTC | CASSQQGTGKLYGYTF
NA | TRBJ1-2 | TRBD1 | TRBV5-1 | TGCGCCAGCAGCACCGCCGGACAGGTGACTAACGGCTACACCTTC | CASSTAGQVTNGYTF
NA | TRBJ2-7 | TRBD1 | TRBV6-1 | TGTGCCAGCAGTGTATCGACAGGGGGCGCCTCCTACGAGCAGTACTTC | CASSVSTGGASYEQYF
once | TRBJ2-7 | TRBD2 | TRBV6-5 | TGTGCCAGCAGTTACTCTCCCAGCGGGGCCTACGAGCAGTACTTC | CASSYSPSGAYEQYF